This T cell receptor beta chain was obtained from a study of blood T cell repertoires in COVID-19. Authors' methods: For nucleated cells, counts were estimated from reference gene primer amplification. Measured with immunoSEQ multiplex PCR; TCRdb has only the in-frame clones, and not every one. V and J calls and clone size are copied from that table; D and trimming were computed from the DNA. The sample has tens of thousands of clones; 83% are singletons. V lost 6 bases, J lost 5 bases, and 6 bases stayed unmatched. Looked up from germline, CDR1 is SNHLY and CDR2 is FYNNEI. This CDR3 is 14 amino acids long. This clone was detected only a few times.

Sequenced sample: peripheral blood. The sequence was obtained from a woman aged 80 or older with acute or convalescent COVID-19. This chain connects TRBV2 to TRBJ1-5, with TRBD1 identical over 8 bases. CDR3 coding DNA: TGTGCCAGCAGCGAGGACAGGGCCCATCAGCCCCAGCATTTT. Residues: CASSEDRAHQPQHF.